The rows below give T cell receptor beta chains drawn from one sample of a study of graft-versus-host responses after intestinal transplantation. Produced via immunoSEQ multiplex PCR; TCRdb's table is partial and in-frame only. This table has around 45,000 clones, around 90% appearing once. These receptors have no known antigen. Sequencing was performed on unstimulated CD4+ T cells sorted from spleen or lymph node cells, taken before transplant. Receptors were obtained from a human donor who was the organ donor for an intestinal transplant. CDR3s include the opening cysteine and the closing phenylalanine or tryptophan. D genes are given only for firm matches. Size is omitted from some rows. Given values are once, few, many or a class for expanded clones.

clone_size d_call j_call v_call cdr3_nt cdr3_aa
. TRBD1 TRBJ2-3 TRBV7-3 TGTGCCAGCAGCTTAAGACAGGGCGCAGATACGCAGTATTTT CASSLRQGADTQYF
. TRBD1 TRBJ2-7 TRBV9 TGTGCCAGCAGCACCGGGACAGGGGGCTACGAGCAGTACTTC CASSTGTGGYEQYF
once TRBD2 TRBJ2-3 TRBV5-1 TGCGCCAGCAGCTCAACCGGGACTAGGGGGTGGGCGGCAGATACGCAGTATTTT CASSSTGTRGWAADTQYF
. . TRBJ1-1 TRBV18 TGTGCCAGCTCACCACCGTCGTTCAGGATGAACACTGAAGCTTTCTTT CASSPPSFRMNTEAFF
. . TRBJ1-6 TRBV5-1 TGCGCCAGCAGCTTGGAGGGGGGCGAGGGATCACCCCTCCACTTT CASSLEGGEGSPLHF
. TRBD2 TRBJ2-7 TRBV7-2 TGTGCCAGCAGGGCTAGCGGTACAGGTTCCCACGAGCAGTACTTC CASRASGTGSHEQYF
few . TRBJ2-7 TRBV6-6 TGTGCCAGCAGTTACGGGTATTCGAACGAGCAGTACTTC CASSYGYSNEQYF
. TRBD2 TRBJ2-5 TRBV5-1 TGCGCCAGCAGACGAGAGGGGAGGGTCCAAGAGACCCAGTACTTC CASRREGRVQETQYF
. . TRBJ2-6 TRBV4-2 TGTGCCAGCAGCCAAGACCGGACTGGGGCCAACGTCCTGACTTTC CASSQDRTGANVLTF
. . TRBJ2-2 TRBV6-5 TGTGCCAGCAGTTTCAGGCGGCTCACGAACACCGGGGAGCTGTTTTTT CASSFRRLTNTGELFF
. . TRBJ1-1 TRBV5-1 TGCGCCAGCAGCTTGGAGGTGAACACTGAAGCTTTCTTT CASSLEVNTEAFF
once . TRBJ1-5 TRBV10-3 TGTGCCATCAGTGAGGGGGGGGATCAGCCCCAGCATTTT CAISEGGDQPQHF
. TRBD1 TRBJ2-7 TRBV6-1 TGTGCCAGCAGTACAGACAGGGGGTACGAGCAGTACTTC CASSTDRGYEQYF
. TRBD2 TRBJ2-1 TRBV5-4 TGTGCCAGCAGCTTAGCGGGGGCGCTTAATGAGCAGTTCTTC CASSLAGALNEQFF
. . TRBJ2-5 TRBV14 TGTGCCAGCAGCTTAAGCGGAGTTCAAGAGACCCAGTACTTC CASSLSGVQETQYF